This T cell receptor beta chain emerged from a study of PD-1 blockade in classical Hodgkin lymphoma. Produced via immunoSEQ multiplex PCR; TCRdb's table is partial and in-frame only. The sample records about 100,000 clones, roughly 88% being singletons. Each patient experienced a relapse that followed autologous stem cell transplantation, and brentuximab vedotin exposure varied. General study findings and limits: Any patient who commenced nivolumab under 1 year after ASCT was excluded. It was reported that newly diagnosed patients had less baseline TCR diversity than healthy donors. Complete responders entered with baseline diversity on par with newly diagnosed patients, the results showed.

The CDR3 is made up of 15 amino acids. Trimming shortened V by 3 bases and J by 0 bases, and 6 bases separated the two germline ends. CDR1 SGHTA and CDR2 FQGNSA come from the germline V gene. As regards this clone: Its antigen remains unidentified.

This TCR was recovered from a human donor with classical Hodgkin lymphoma. The chain employs TRBV7-2 and TRBJ2-6, with unresolved D. This material consisted of peripheral blood mononuclear cells (PBMCs), taken at baseline. The chain's CDR3 is CASSFYSSGANVLTF. The CDR3 DNA follows: TGTGCCAGCAGCTTCTATAGCTCTGGGGCCAACGTCCTGACTTTC. Using reference TRBV7-2 and TRBJ2-6 for the parts outside the CDR3, the full variable domain is GAGVSQSPSNKVTEKGKDVELRCDPISGHTALYWYRQSLGQGLEFLIYFQGNSAPDKSGLPSDRFSAERTGGSVSTLTIQRTQQEDSAVYLCASSFYSSGANVLTFGAGSRLTVL.